These T cell receptor beta chains were read from a single sample in a study of blood T cell repertoires in COVID-19. Assay: immunoSEQ multiplex PCR; the TCRdb copy retains only in-frame clones and omits some. Counted here are 87,000 or so clones, more than 85% occurring once; the ten biggest clones make up roughly 5.1%. Material: peripheral blood. All receptors come from a middle-aged man with acute or convalescent COVID-19. Both conserved end residues are part of each CDR3. D genes are given only for firm matches. Size is omitted from some rows. Given values are once, few, many or a class for expanded clones.

abundance: -; v_gene: TRBV30; j_gene: TRBJ1-2; d_gene: -; CDR3aa: CAWGMSFGYTF; CDR3nt: TGTGCCTGGGGAATGAGTTTTGGCTACACCTTC
abundance: medium-sized; v_gene: TRBV7-6; j_gene: TRBJ2-7; d_gene: TRBD1; CDR3aa: CASSPRDRVQQYF; CDR3nt: TGTGCCAGCAGCCCCCGGGACAGGGTACAGCAGTACTTC
abundance: -; v_gene: TRBV6-2/TRBV6-3; j_gene: TRBJ1-1; d_gene: -; CDR3aa: CASSFSGRNTEAFF; CDR3nt: TGTGCCAGCAGTTTTAGCGGTCGGAACACTGAAGCTTTCTTT
abundance: -; v_gene: TRBV29-1; j_gene: TRBJ2-1; d_gene: TRBD2; CDR3aa: CSVEATSGTYNEQFF; CDR3nt: TGCAGCGTTGAAGCTACTAGCGGGACTTACAATGAGCAGTTCTTC
abundance: -; v_gene: TRBV6-4; j_gene: TRBJ2-6; d_gene: TRBD2; CDR3aa: CASSENSGTYSGANVLTF; CDR3nt: TGTGCCAGCAGTGAGAATAGCGGGACATACTCTGGGGCCAACGTCCTGACTTTC
abundance: -; v_gene: TRBV30; j_gene: TRBJ2-7; d_gene: -; CDR3aa: CAWRTAYEQYF; CDR3nt: TGTGCCTGGAGGACAGCATACGAGCAGTACTTC
abundance: -; v_gene: TRBV30; j_gene: TRBJ1-4; d_gene: -; CDR3aa: CAWRMAGEKLFF; CDR3nt: TGTGCCTGGAGAATGGCAGGAGAAAAACTGTTTTTT
abundance: once; v_gene: TRBV7-9; j_gene: TRBJ2-5; d_gene: -; CDR3aa: CASSLRTTLGETQYF; CDR3nt: TGTGCCAGCAGCCTAAGGACAACCCTCGGGGAGACCCAGTACTTC
abundance: -; v_gene: TRBV6-6; j_gene: TRBJ1-4; d_gene: TRBD1; CDR3aa: CASSYPGQTNEKLFF; CDR3nt: TGTGCCAGCAGTTACCCGGGACAGACTAATGAAAAACTGTTTTTT
abundance: -; v_gene: TRBV12-3/TRBV12-4; j_gene: TRBJ1-2; d_gene: -; CDR3aa: CASSLASAGGYTF; CDR3nt: TGTGCCAGCAGTTTAGCGAGCGCCGGGGGCTACACCTTC
abundance: -; v_gene: TRBV5-6; j_gene: TRBJ2-1; d_gene: TRBD2; CDR3aa: CASSSLAGGYNEQFF; CDR3nt: TGTGCCAGCAGCTCCTTGGCGGGGGGGTACAATGAGCAGTTCTTC
abundance: once; v_gene: TRBV3-1/TRBV3-2; j_gene: TRBJ1-1; d_gene: TRBD1; CDR3aa: CASSRWWAGGAGNTEAFF; CDR3nt: TGTGCCAGCAGCCGTTGGTGGGCAGGGGGCGCAGGGAACACTGAAGCTTTCTTT
abundance: once; v_gene: TRBV27; j_gene: TRBJ2-6; d_gene: TRBD2; CDR3aa: CATSPGLRTGANVLTF; CDR3nt: TGTGCCACCTCGCCGGGACTACGGACCGGGGCCAACGTCCTGACTTTC
abundance: few; v_gene: TRBV5-1; j_gene: TRBJ1-1; d_gene: -; CDR3aa: CASSSIRGSRTEAFF; CDR3nt: TGCGCCAGCAGCAGCATCAGGGGATCGCGAACTGAAGCTTTCTTT
abundance: -; v_gene: TRBV4-1; j_gene: TRBJ1-6; d_gene: -; CDR3aa: CASSHTGLNSPLHF; CDR3nt: TGCGCCAGCAGCCATACAGGGTTGAATTCACCCCTCCACTTT
abundance: -; v_gene: TRBV30; j_gene: TRBJ2-5; d_gene: -; CDR3aa: CAWSPGLQETQYF; CDR3nt: TGTGCCTGGAGCCCCGGTCTTCAAGAGACCCAGTACTTC
abundance: -; v_gene: TRBV6-1; j_gene: TRBJ2-4; d_gene: TRBD2; CDR3aa: CASSEVVSSGGQGGNIQYF; CDR3nt: TGTGCCAGCAGTGAGGTTGTGTCTAGCGGGGGCCAAGGGGGGAACATTCAGTACTTC
abundance: -; v_gene: TRBV7-2; j_gene: TRBJ2-3; d_gene: -; CDR3aa: CASSLSGPNTQYF; CDR3nt: TGTGCCAGCAGCTTAAGCGGACCCAATACGCAGTATTTT
abundance: few; v_gene: TRBV15; j_gene: TRBJ1-1; d_gene: TRBD1; CDR3aa: CATSPQRGQGNTEAFF; CDR3nt: TGTGCCACCAGCCCGCAAAGGGGACAGGGGAACACTGAAGCTTTCTTT
abundance: -; v_gene: TRBV9; j_gene: TRBJ2-3; d_gene: TRBD2; CDR3aa: CASSVDPSGGAADTQYF; CDR3nt: TGTGCCAGCAGCGTAGATCCTAGCGGGGGGGCCGCAGATACGCAGTATTTT
abundance: -; v_gene: TRBV3-1/TRBV3-2; j_gene: TRBJ2-3; d_gene: TRBD2; CDR3aa: CASSQGGGGAASTQYF; CDR3nt: TGTGCCAGCAGCCAAGGAGGCGGGGGGGCCGCCAGTACGCAGTATTTT
abundance: few; v_gene: TRBV19; j_gene: TRBJ1-5; d_gene: -; CDR3aa: CASSISLNQPQHF; CDR3nt: TGTGCCAGTAGTATTTCCCTTAATCAGCCCCAGCATTTT
abundance: -; v_gene: TRBV27; j_gene: TRBJ2-3; d_gene: -; CDR3aa: CASRRTAGDTQYF; CDR3nt: TGTGCCAGCAGGCGGACAGCCGGAGATACGCAGTATTTT
abundance: -; v_gene: TRBV19; j_gene: TRBJ1-1; d_gene: -; CDR3aa: CASSDRTQLTEAFF; CDR3nt: TGTGCCAGTAGTGACAGGACTCAGCTCACTGAAGCTTTCTTT
abundance: -; v_gene: TRBV29-1; j_gene: TRBJ2-7; d_gene: TRBD1; CDR3aa: CSGRGLGEQYF; CDR3nt: TGCAGCGGCAGGGGGCTGGGGGAGCAGTACTTC
abundance: -; v_gene: TRBV12-3/TRBV12-4; j_gene: TRBJ1-2; d_gene: TRBD1; CDR3aa: CASSSGTAYGYTF; CDR3nt: TGTGCCAGCAGCTCCGGGACAGCCTATGGCTACACCTTC
abundance: -; v_gene: TRBV29-1; j_gene: TRBJ2-5; d_gene: -; CDR3aa: CSVARDPQETQYF; CDR3nt: TGCAGCGTTGCGCGGGACCCTCAAGAGACCCAGTACTTC
abundance: few; v_gene: TRBV5-4; j_gene: TRBJ1-1; d_gene: -; CDR3aa: CASRFGQNTEAFF; CDR3nt: TGTGCCAGCAGATTCGGACAGAACACTGAAGCTTTCTTT
abundance: -; v_gene: TRBV10-3; j_gene: TRBJ1-6; d_gene: TRBD1; CDR3aa: CAISVGQDNSPLHF; CDR3nt: TGTGCCATCAGTGTAGGACAGGATAATTCACCCCTCCACTTT
abundance: -; v_gene: TRBV5-1; j_gene: TRBJ1-3; d_gene: -; CDR3aa: CASSLGYGGNTIYF; CDR3nt: TGCGCCAGCAGCTTGGGATACGGTGGAAACACCATATATTTT
abundance: -; v_gene: TRBV15; j_gene: TRBJ1-4; d_gene: -; CDR3aa: CATSSALGGRNEKLFF; CDR3nt: TGTGCCACCAGCAGCGCCTTGGGGGGTAGGAATGAAAAACTGTTTTTT
abundance: -; v_gene: TRBV7-2; j_gene: TRBJ2-7; d_gene: -; CDR3aa: CASSEQGYEQYF; CDR3nt: TGTGCCAGCAGCGAACAGGGATACGAGCAGTACTTC
abundance: -; v_gene: TRBV6-2/TRBV6-3; j_gene: TRBJ1-5; d_gene: -; CDR3aa: CASSYPRRTNSNQPQHF; CDR3nt: TGTGCCAGCAGTTACCCTCGACGGACTAATAGCAATCAGCCCCAGCATTTT
abundance: -; v_gene: TRBV7-9; j_gene: TRBJ1-2; d_gene: -; CDR3aa: CASSPLTGPNYGYTF; CDR3nt: TGTGCCAGCAGCCCCTTGACAGGACCTAACTATGGCTACACCTTC
abundance: -; v_gene: TRBV7-9; j_gene: TRBJ1-1; d_gene: -; CDR3aa: CASSQGQLTEAFF; CDR3nt: TGTGCCAGCAGCCAGGGACAACTCACTGAAGCTTTCTTT
abundance: -; v_gene: TRBV7-2; j_gene: TRBJ2-7; d_gene: -; CDR3aa: CASSPNPYEQYF; CDR3nt: TGTGCCAGCAGCCCCAATCCCTACGAGCAGTACTTC
abundance: few; v_gene: TRBV9; j_gene: TRBJ2-5; d_gene: TRBD2; CDR3aa: CASSVGLAGSGQETQYF; CDR3nt: TGTGCCAGCAGCGTAGGTTTAGCGGGGAGTGGGCAAGAGACCCAGTACTTC
abundance: -; v_gene: TRBV7-9; j_gene: TRBJ2-2; d_gene: TRBD2; CDR3aa: CASSPYSGGTGELFF; CDR3nt: TGTGCCAGCAGCCCCTATAGCGGGGGAACCGGGGAGCTGTTTTTT
abundance: -; v_gene: TRBV2; j_gene: TRBJ2-2; d_gene: TRBD2; CDR3aa: CASSEGGSDTGELFF; CDR3nt: TGTGCCAGCAGTGAGGGCGGGAGTGACACCGGGGAGCTGTTTTTT
abundance: -; v_gene: TRBV7-2; j_gene: TRBJ2-7; d_gene: TRBD2; CDR3aa: CASSLSGGIEQYF; CDR3nt: TGTGCCAGCAGCCTTAGCGGGGGGATCGAGCAGTACTTC
abundance: -; v_gene: TRBV27; j_gene: TRBJ2-5; d_gene: TRBD1; CDR3aa: CASSFIDRAETQYF; CDR3nt: TGTGCCAGCAGTTTTATAGACAGGGCCGAGACCCAGTACTTC
abundance: -; v_gene: TRBV3-1/TRBV3-2; j_gene: TRBJ2-6; d_gene: TRBD1; CDR3aa: CASSQDHRGAVGGANVLTF; CDR3nt: TGTGCCAGCAGCCAAGACCACAGGGGGGCTGTAGGTGGGGCCAACGTCCTGACTTTC
abundance: -; v_gene: TRBV3-1/TRBV3-2; j_gene: TRBJ1-1; d_gene: -; CDR3aa: CASSRTADTEAFF; CDR3nt: TGTGCCAGCAGCCGGACAGCAGACACTGAAGCTTTCTTT
abundance: -; v_gene: TRBV5-1; j_gene: TRBJ2-5; d_gene: -; CDR3aa: CASSLDQNQETQYF; CDR3nt: TGCGCCAGCAGCTTGGACCAGAACCAAGAGACCCAGTACTTC
abundance: -; v_gene: TRBV7-7; j_gene: TRBJ2-1; d_gene: -; CDR3aa: CASSPRRTLNEQFF; CDR3nt: TGTGCCAGCAGCCCCAGGAGGACTCTCAATGAGCAGTTCTTC
abundance: -; v_gene: TRBV3-1/TRBV3-2; j_gene: TRBJ2-2; d_gene: -; CDR3aa: CASSAGQTHTGELFF; CDR3nt: TGTGCCAGCAGCGCCGGACAGACACACACCGGGGAGCTGTTTTTT
abundance: -; v_gene: TRBV5-8; j_gene: TRBJ1-3; d_gene: -; CDR3aa: CASRSQGNTIYF; CDR3nt: TGTGCCAGCAGGTCACAGGGAAACACCATATATTTT
abundance: -; v_gene: TRBV5-4; j_gene: TRBJ2-7; d_gene: -; CDR3aa: CASSLVGGYEQYF; CDR3nt: TGTGCCAGCAGCTTGGTCGGAGGGTACGAGCAGTACTTC
abundance: few; v_gene: TRBV6-6; j_gene: TRBJ1-3; d_gene: TRBD1; CDR3aa: CASRGDSSGNTIYF; CDR3nt: TGTGCCAGCCGAGGGGACAGCTCTGGAAACACCATATATTTT
abundance: -; v_gene: TRBV2; j_gene: TRBJ1-4; d_gene: -; CDR3aa: CASSGQLDEKLFF; CDR3nt: TGTGCCAGCAGCGGACAGTTAGATGAAAAACTGTTTTTT
abundance: once; v_gene: TRBV3-1/TRBV3-2; j_gene: TRBJ1-4; d_gene: -; CDR3aa: CASSQQGPNEKLFF; CDR3nt: TGTGCCAGCAGCCAGCAGGGGCCTAATGAAAAACTGTTTTTT
abundance: -; v_gene: TRBV5-1; j_gene: TRBJ1-1; d_gene: TRBD1; CDR3aa: CASSTGRGQMEAFF; CDR3nt: TGCGCCAGCAGCACGGGGCGGGGACAGATGGAAGCTTTCTTT